A selection of T cell receptor beta chains follows, all from one sample in a study of blood T cell repertoires in COVID-19. The data were produced by immunoSEQ multiplex PCR, yet TCRdb's version contains in-frame clones alone and is incomplete. Among about 240,000 clones listed, about nine tenths were seen once. Sequencing input: peripheral blood. Receptors originate from a man in his thirties or forties with COVID-19, enrolled during active disease. CDR3s include the opening cysteine and the closing phenylalanine or tryptophan. Each record gives: D gene, V gene, J gene, clone size, CDR3 DNA, CDR3 protein. A D gene is named only where the DNA matches it firmly. The listing skips clone size in some rows; elsewhere it reads once, few, many or a size class.

>.|TRBV3-1/TRBV3-2|TRBJ2-3|.
TGTGCCAGCAGCCAAGTAATTGGGGGGGCTCTTTCGGTAGATACGCAGTATTTT
CASSQVIGGALSVDTQYF
>.|TRBV5-1|TRBJ1-3|.
TGCGCCAGCAGCGAAGGGGTTAGTCCAACGGACACCATATATTTT
CASSEGVSPTDTIYF
>.|TRBV10-3|TRBJ1-4|.
TGTGCCATCAGTGAAGGCGGTGGCTCTAATGAAAAACTGTTTTTT
CAISEGGGSNEKLFF
>.|TRBV10-1|TRBJ1-3|.
TGCGCCATCCCCGGGGTTTTTGGAAACACCATATATTTT
CAIPGVFGNTIYF
>TRBD1|TRBV6-2/TRBV6-3|TRBJ2-3|.
TGTGCCAGCAGTAAATGGGCAGGGGGTAGTACAGATACGCAGTATTTT
CASSKWAGGSTDTQYF
>.|TRBV4-2|TRBJ1-2|once
TGTGCCAGCAGCCAAGATCCCGGGACTACGGTTGGCTACACCTTC
CASSQDPGTTVGYTF
>.|TRBV6-5|TRBJ2-3|.
TGTGCCAGCAGCACCACAGGGACCGATACGCAGTATTTT
CASSTTGTDTQYF
>TRBD1|TRBV7-3|TRBJ2-5|.
TGTGCCAGCAGCCCGGGGACAGGAGGGGAGACCCAGTACTTC
CASSPGTGGETQYF
>TRBD1|TRBV10-3|TRBJ2-5|.
TGTGCCATCAGTCGGACAGGGGAAGAGACCCAGTACTTC
CAISRTGEETQYF
>.|TRBV13|TRBJ2-7|.
TGTGCCAGCAGCTTAGGTATGGGGGGAAACGAGCAGTACTTC
CASSLGMGGNEQYF
>TRBD1|TRBV6-6|TRBJ1-3|few
TGTGCCAGCAGTCCTGACAGGGGGTATGGAAACACCATATATTTT
CASSPDRGYGNTIYF
>.|TRBV6-5|TRBJ2-1|.
TGTGCCAGCAGGCTGGGACTTAATGAGCAGTTCTTC
CASRLGLNEQFF
>TRBD1|TRBV11-3|TRBJ1-6|.
TGTGCCAGCAGCCCAGGGCTCAGGGGGCGGTCACCCCTCCACTTT
CASSPGLRGRSPLHF
>.|TRBV4-1|TRBJ1-1|.
TGCGCCAGCAGCACCAGGGGAACGAACACTGAAGCTTTCTTT
CASSTRGTNTEAFF
>.|TRBV7-9|TRBJ2-5|.
TGTGCCAGCAGCTTAACAGGACAAGCCAAAGAGACCCAGTACTTC
CASSLTGQAKETQYF
>.|TRBV27|TRBJ1-2|.
TGTGCCAGCAGCAGGCTGCCGCACTATGGCTACACCTTC
CASSRLPHYGYTF
>TRBD1|TRBV5-5|TRBJ1-5|.
TGTGCCAGCAGCTTGGTTGCGACAGGGGAATTTGGTCAGCCCCAGCATTTT
CASSLVATGEFGQPQHF
>TRBD2|TRBV6-5|TRBJ2-7|once
TGTGCCAGCAGTTACGCGGGGGGGGACTACGAGCAGTACTTC
CASSYAGGDYEQYF
>TRBD1|TRBV2|TRBJ1-5|.
TGTGCCAGCACCACAGGGGAATTCCAGCCCCAGCATTTT
CASTTGEFQPQHF
>.|TRBV19|TRBJ2-2|.
TGTGCCAGTAAGGGGCCTGTGAGGTATACGAACACCGGGGAGCTGTTTTTT
CASKGPVRYTNTGELFF
>TRBD2|TRBV5-4|TRBJ2-2|once
TGTGCCAGCAGCTTGGTGGCGGGGGGGCTCGGCACCGGGGAGCTGTTTTTT
CASSLVAGGLGTGELFF
>TRBD1|TRBV3-1/TRBV3-2|TRBJ2-5|.
TGTGCCAGCAGCCTAAGGACAGGGGGCTTCGGAGAGACCCAGTACTTC
CASSLRTGGFGETQYF
>TRBD2|TRBV3-1/TRBV3-2|TRBJ2-5|.
TGTGCCAGCAGCCCCCTAGGGGCTAGCGGGAGTGAAGAGACCCAGTACTTC
CASSPLGASGSEETQYF
>TRBD1|TRBV27|TRBJ1-1|.
TGTGCCAGCAGGTCCCTGGGGACAGGGAGGACTGAAGCTTTCTTT
CASRSLGTGRTEAFF
>.|TRBV27|TRBJ1-6|.
TGTGCCAGCAGTCCGGGATTTGGGAGCAATTCACCCCTCCACTTT
CASSPGFGSNSPLHF
>.|TRBV25-1|TRBJ1-3|.
TGTGCCAGCAGTGAATATGAAGTAGCGAGAAGCTCTGGAAACACCATATATTTT
CASSEYEVARSSGNTIYF
>.|TRBV19|TRBJ2-4|.
TGTGCCAGTAGTCCCAGGACAGAGGCAAACATTCAGTACTTC
CASSPRTEANIQYF
>TRBD1|TRBV6-1|TRBJ1-2|.
TGTGCCAGCAGTGAAATCCCGACAGGGGGCCTCCGGGGCTACACCTTC
CASSEIPTGGLRGYTF
>.|TRBV9|TRBJ1-6|.
TGTGCCAGCAGCGTACACCAGGAAAATTCACCCCTCCACTTT
CASSVHQENSPLHF
>.|TRBV4-1|TRBJ2-7|.
TGCGCCAGCAGCCAAGTCCCCGGGATCTCCTCCTACGAGCAGTACTTC
CASSQVPGISSYEQYF
>.|TRBV29-1|TRBJ2-7|.
TGCAGCGTTCTGGACACCTCTAACTTTTCCTACGAGCAGTACTTC
CSVLDTSNFSYEQYF
>TRBD1|TRBV18|TRBJ2-7|.
TGTGCCAGCTCACCCCCAGACAGGGGCCACGAGCAGTACTTC
CASSPPDRGHEQYF
>.|TRBV5-1|TRBJ1-2|.
TGCGCCAGCAGCCTGGGTGGACACCCAATGGATGGCTACACCTTC
CASSLGGHPMDGYTF
>.|TRBV27|TRBJ2-1|.
TGTGCCAGCAGTTTATACGGGCAGGGGTTGATAAATGAGCAGTTCTTC
CASSLYGQGLINEQFF
>TRBD1|TRBV29-1|TRBJ2-7|.
TGCAGCGTTGAGGGGCAGGGGGCCTACGAGCAGTACTTC
CSVEGQGAYEQYF
>.|TRBV5-4|TRBJ1-1|.
TGTGCCAGCAGCTTGGCCTTAGGTCGTGGTCGGGTAGACGGGACTGAAGCTTTCTTT
CASSLALGRGRVDGTEAFF
>TRBD2|TRBV6-1|TRBJ2-5|.
TGTGCCAGCAGTGAAGGGCAACTAGCGGGGGGTAGTGAGACCCAGTACTTC
CASSEGQLAGGSETQYF
>TRBD2|TRBV5-1|TRBJ2-5|once
TGCGCCAGCAGCGGGGCTAGCGGGGGGTACCAAGAGACCCAGTACTTC
CASSGASGGYQETQYF
>.|TRBV7-2|TRBJ1-3|.
TGTGCCAGCAGCTTAAGGATGCGGGGAAACACCATATATTTT
CASSLRMRGNTIYF
>TRBD1|TRBV5-4|TRBJ1-3|.
TGTGCCAGCAGCTACAACAGGGGACCTGGAAACACCATATATTTT
CASSYNRGPGNTIYF
>.|TRBV12-3/TRBV12-4|TRBJ1-1|.
TGTGCCAGCAGCGGCACATGGGGGGCTGAAGCTTTCTTT
CASSGTWGAEAFF
>.|TRBV19|TRBJ1-1|.
TGTGCCAGTAGTATCGGCACAGGTCTCGCTGAAGCTTTCTTT
CASSIGTGLAEAFF
>TRBD2|TRBV20-1|TRBJ2-3|.
TGCAGTGCTAGTCGGCTAGGGGACTACACAGATACGCAGTATTTT
CSASRLGDYTDTQYF
>.|TRBV27|TRBJ1-5|.
TGTGCCAGCAGTTTCGGGGGGCGGGATCAGCCCCAGCATTTT
CASSFGGRDQPQHF
>TRBD1|TRBV5-4|TRBJ1-3|.
TGTGCCAGCAGCCGACAGGGCTCTGGAAACACCATATATTTT
CASSRQGSGNTIYF
>TRBD2|TRBV27|TRBJ2-3|.
TGTGCCAGCAGGCTCGTCCCAACGTCGACTAGCGGCACAGATACGCAGTATTTT
CASRLVPTSTSGTDTQYF
>.|TRBV25-1|TRBJ2-2|.
TGTGCCAGAACACGTGGGGAGCTGTTTTTT
CARTRGELFF